Listed below are T cell receptor beta chains from one sample, sequenced in a study of shared clonotypes between healthy human individuals. Data came from immunoSEQ multiplex PCR; TCRdb stores just in-frame clones and leaves some out. The sample records hundreds of thousands of clones, 95% to 98% being singletons. Sequenced input: naive CD8+ T cells sorted from blood. The source is a man aged 25-45 years in good health. Each CDR3 is given with its conserved first and last residue. A D gene is named only where the DNA matches it firmly. A row's size may be missing; if present it is once, few, many or a size class.

abundance,d_gene,v_gene,j_gene,CDR3nt,CDR3aa
-,-,TRBV27,TRBJ2-5,TGTGCCAGCAGTTCCAGACAGAACCAAGAGACCCAGTACTTC,CASSSRQNQETQYF
-,-,TRBV29-1,TRBJ2-5,TGCAGCGCAAGTAAGGTCGGTCAGTTGTTAGGAGAGACCCAGTACTTC,CSASKVGQLLGETQYF
-,TRBD2,TRBV9,TRBJ2-1,TGTGCCAGCAGCGTAGGGGCGGGAGCTCAGCCTTACAATGAGCAGTTCTTC,CASSVGAGAQPYNEQFF
-,-,TRBV27,TRBJ2-1,TGTGCCAGCAGTTTCGGCAGTGCCAATGAGCAGTTCTTC,CASSFGSANEQFF
-,-,TRBV29-1,TRBJ1-3,TGCAGCGTTGTAGCCGCCTCTGGAAACACCATATATTTT,CSVVAASGNTIYF
once,TRBD2,TRBV2,TRBJ2-7,TGTGCCAGCAGTCCTCTAGCGGGAGTTACCTACGAGCAGTACTTC,CASSPLAGVTYEQYF
-,-,TRBV7-3,TRBJ2-7,TGTGCCAGCAGCTTCGGTGGGGGCTACGAGCAGTACTTC,CASSFGGGYEQYF
-,TRBD2,TRBV29-1,TRBJ2-5,TGCAGCACGGGCGGGAGGGCTGAGACCCAGTACTTC,CSTGGRAETQYF
-,-,TRBV11-2,TRBJ1-2,TGTGCCAGCAGCTTAGGGAGGAGGGCCCCTAACTATGGCTACACCTTC,CASSLGRRAPNYGYTF
-,-,TRBV29-1,TRBJ1-1,TGCAGCGTTGTGACAGACAACACTGAAGCTTTCTTT,CSVVTDNTEAFF